This is a list of T cell receptor beta chains from one sample in a study of Tregs in tolerant kidney transplant recipients. Assay used: immunoSEQ multiplex PCR; TCRdb lists only in-frame clones, some missing. The repertoire holds around 78,000 clones, with approximately 89% as singletons. The starting material was Tregs from blood, obtained before the transplant. The source is a human donor who received a combined kidney and bone marrow transplant. The CDR3 runs from the conserved cysteine through the conserved F or W. Fields, in order: V gene, D gene, J gene, clone size, CDR3 protein, CDR3 DNA. The D gene is left open where the match is weak. Size is omitted from some rows. Given values are once, few, many or a class for expanded clones.

V: TRBV4-2
D: TRBD2
J: TRBJ2-7
size: once
CDR3: CASSLGGEGAYEQYF
DNA: TGTGCCAGCAGCCTCGGAGGGGAGGGCGCCTACGAGCAGTACTTC

V: TRBV19
D: NA
J: TRBJ2-3
size: NA
CDR3: CASTPTPADTQYF
DNA: TGTGCCAGTACCCCCACTCCGGCAGATACGCAGTATTTT

V: TRBV5-1
D: NA
J: TRBJ2-5
size: NA
CDR3: CASSLGAGSEQETQYF
DNA: TGCGCCAGCAGCTTGGGCGCCGGGAGCGAGCAAGAGACCCAGTACTTC

V: TRBV9
D: TRBD2
J: TRBJ2-7
size: NA
CDR3: CASSPLGAGGSYEQYF
DNA: TGTGCCAGCAGCCCCCTAGGAGCGGGAGGTTCCTACGAGCAGTACTTC

V: TRBV28
D: NA
J: TRBJ2-7
size: NA
CDR3: CASSLEPSSYEQYF
DNA: TGTGCCAGCAGTCTAGAGCCCAGCTCCTACGAGCAGTACTTC

V: TRBV5-1
D: NA
J: TRBJ2-1
size: NA
CDR3: CASSAWGNNANEQFF
DNA: TGCGCCAGCAGCGCATGGGGAAACAACGCAAATGAGCAGTTCTTC

V: TRBV27
D: TRBD1
J: TRBJ1-1
size: NA
CDR3: CASSSQGAGDTEAFF
DNA: TGTGCCAGCAGTAGCCAGGGGGCAGGGGACACTGAAGCTTTCTTT

V: TRBV10-3
D: TRBD2
J: TRBJ2-7
size: NA
CDR3: CAISGTSGYSYEQYF
DNA: TGTGCCATCAGCGGGACTAGCGGTTACTCCTACGAGCAGTACTTC

V: TRBV28
D: TRBD1
J: TRBJ2-1
size: NA
CDR3: CASSLGDRNNEQFF
DNA: TGTGCCAGCAGTTTAGGGGACAGAAACAATGAGCAGTTCTTC

V: TRBV7-2
D: NA
J: TRBJ2-3
size: NA
CDR3: CASRFTPATAASTDTQYF
DNA: TGTGCCAGCAGATTCACCCCAGCGACTGCAGCTAGCACAGATACGCAGTATTTT

V: TRBV28
D: TRBD1
J: TRBJ2-5
size: NA
CDR3: CASTTGGSETQYF
DNA: TGTGCCAGCACGACAGGGGGCTCTGAGACCCAGTACTTC

V: TRBV28
D: NA
J: TRBJ2-1
size: NA
CDR3: CASSLSFVIGEQFF
DNA: TGTGCCAGCAGTTTAAGTTTCGTGATAGGCGAGCAGTTCTTC

V: TRBV7-2
D: NA
J: TRBJ2-1
size: NA
CDR3: CASSSTRIASLRDEQFF
DNA: TGTGCCAGCAGCTCTACCCGGATTGCCAGCCTTAGGGATGAGCAGTTCTTC

V: TRBV28
D: NA
J: TRBJ1-2
size: NA
CDR3: CASSSNYGYTF
DNA: TGTGCCAGCAGTTCTAACTATGGCTACACCTTC

V: TRBV5-1
D: NA
J: TRBJ2-5
size: NA
CDR3: CASTWEAQETQYF
DNA: TGCGCCAGCACATGGGAGGCACAAGAGACCCAGTACTTC

V: TRBV5-1
D: TRBD2
J: TRBJ2-3
size: NA
CDR3: CASSLGTSGNTDTQYF
DNA: TGCGCCAGCAGCTTGGGGACTAGCGGCAACACAGATACGCAGTATTTT

V: TRBV27
D: TRBD2
J: TRBJ2-1
size: NA
CDR3: CASSSGVAGSRVGNNEQFF
DNA: TGTGCCAGCAGTTCGGGAGTAGCGGGATCGCGCGTTGGGAACAATGAGCAGTTCTTC

V: TRBV19
D: NA
J: TRBJ2-7
size: NA
CDR3: CASRHQSSHYEQYF
DNA: TGTGCCAGTAGACACCAGAGTAGTCACTACGAGCAGTACTTC

V: TRBV15
D: TRBD1
J: TRBJ2-3
size: NA
CDR3: CATSRAFPGTGGPDTQYF
DNA: TGTGCCACCAGCAGAGCATTTCCCGGGACAGGGGGACCAGATACGCAGTATTTT

V: TRBV14
D: NA
J: TRBJ2-1
size: few
CDR3: CASSQVLYNEQFF
DNA: TGTGCCAGCAGCCAAGTACTTTACAATGAGCAGTTCTTC

V: TRBV28
D: NA
J: TRBJ1-1
size: NA
CDR3: CASSPLWLLGSTTEAFF
DNA: TGTGCCAGCAGTCCTCTTTGGTTACTGGGCAGCACCACTGAAGCTTTCTTT

V: TRBV15
D: TRBD2
J: TRBJ2-7
size: NA
CDR3: CATSKALAGPRREQYF
DNA: TGTGCCACCAGCAAAGCCCTAGCGGGACCACGTCGGGAGCAGTACTTC

V: TRBV5-1
D: NA
J: TRBJ2-7
size: few
CDR3: CASSFQGQEPPYEQYF
DNA: TGCGCCAGCAGCTTCCAGGGGCAAGAACCGCCCTACGAGCAGTACTTC

V: TRBV5-1
D: TRBD1
J: TRBJ1-4
size: NA
CDR3: CASSLEGTGGVKLFF
DNA: TGCGCCAGCAGCTTGGAAGGGACAGGGGGCGTAAAACTGTTTTTT

V: TRBV7-2
D: NA
J: TRBJ2-7
size: NA
CDR3: CASSLVGRGDEQYF
DNA: TGTGCCAGCAGCTTAGTCGGCCGTGGGGACGAGCAGTACTTC

V: TRBV2
D: NA
J: TRBJ2-7
size: NA
CDR3: CASSEGGVLYEQYF
DNA: TGTGCCAGCAGTGAAGGGGGGGTCCTCTACGAGCAGTACTTC

V: TRBV4-1
D: TRBD1
J: TRBJ2-6
size: NA
CDR3: CASSPGQGAGANVLTF
DNA: TGCGCCAGCAGCCCCGGACAGGGGGCTGGGGCCAACGTCCTGACTTTC

V: TRBV5-1
D: TRBD1
J: TRBJ2-5
size: NA
CDR3: CASSLGGTGFQETQYF
DNA: TGCGCCAGCAGCTTGGGGGGGACAGGTTTTCAAGAGACCCAGTACTTC

V: TRBV9
D: TRBD1
J: TRBJ1-2
size: NA
CDR3: CASSRQGFLGGYTF
DNA: TGTGCCAGCAGCCGACAGGGCTTCCTCGGTGGCTACACCTTC